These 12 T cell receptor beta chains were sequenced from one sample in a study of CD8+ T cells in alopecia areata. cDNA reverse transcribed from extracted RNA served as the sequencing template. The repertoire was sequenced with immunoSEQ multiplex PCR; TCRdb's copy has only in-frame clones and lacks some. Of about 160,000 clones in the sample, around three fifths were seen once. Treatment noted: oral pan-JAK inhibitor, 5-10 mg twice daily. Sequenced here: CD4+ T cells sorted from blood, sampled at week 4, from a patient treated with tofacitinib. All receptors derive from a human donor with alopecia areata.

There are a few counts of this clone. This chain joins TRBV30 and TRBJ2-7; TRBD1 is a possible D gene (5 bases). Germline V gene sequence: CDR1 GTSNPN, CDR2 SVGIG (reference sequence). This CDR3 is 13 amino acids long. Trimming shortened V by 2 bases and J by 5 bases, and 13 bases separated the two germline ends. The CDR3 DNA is TGTGCCTGGAGTAAAGCAGGGAAGAACGAGCAGTACTTC. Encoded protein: CAWSKAGKNEQYF.

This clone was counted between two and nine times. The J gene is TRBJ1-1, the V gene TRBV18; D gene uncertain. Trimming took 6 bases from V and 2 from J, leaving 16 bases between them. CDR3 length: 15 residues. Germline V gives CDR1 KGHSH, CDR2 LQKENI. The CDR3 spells CASSHWGFGNTEAFF. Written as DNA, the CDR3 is TGTGCCAGCTCCCATTGGGGTTTTGGAAACACTGAAGCTTTCTTT. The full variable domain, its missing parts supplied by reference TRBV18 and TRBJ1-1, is NAGVMQNPRHLVRRRGQEARLRCSPMKGHSHVYWYRQLPEEGLKFMVYLQKENIIDESGMPKERFSAEFPKEGPSILRIQQVVRGDSAAYFCASSHWGFGNTEAFFGQGTRLTVV.

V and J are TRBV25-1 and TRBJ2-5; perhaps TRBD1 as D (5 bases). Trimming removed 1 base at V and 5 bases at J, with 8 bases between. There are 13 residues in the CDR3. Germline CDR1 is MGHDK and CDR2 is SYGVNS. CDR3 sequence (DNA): TGTGCCAGCAGTGAATCAGGGTGGGAGACCCAGTACTTC. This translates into CASSESGWETQYF.

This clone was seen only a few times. CDR3 sequence (DNA): TGCAGTGCTCCAGGGGCGGATGAGCAGTTCTTC. It yields the protein CSAPGADEQFF. The chain employs TRBV20-1 and TRBJ2-1; possible D gene TRBD1, 6 bases. This CDR3 has 11 amino acids. Between the trimmed V and J ends, which lost 5 bases and 8 bases, there was a span of 10 bases. The germline CDR1 and CDR2 sequences are DFQATT and SNEGSKA (reference sequence).

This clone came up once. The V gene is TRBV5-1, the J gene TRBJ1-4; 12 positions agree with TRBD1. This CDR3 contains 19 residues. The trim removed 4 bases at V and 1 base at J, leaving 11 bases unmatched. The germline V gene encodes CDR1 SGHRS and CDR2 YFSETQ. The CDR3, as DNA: TGCGCCAGCAGCCCGAGTCCCGGGACAGGGGGCGGAACTAATGAAAAACTGTTTTTT. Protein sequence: CASSPSPGTGGGTNEKLFF. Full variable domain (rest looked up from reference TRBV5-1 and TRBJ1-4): KAGVTQTPRYLIKTRGQQVTLSCSPISGHRSVSWYQQTPGQGLQFLFEYFSETQRNKGNFPGRFSGRQFSNSRSEMNVSTLELGDSALYLCASSPSPGTGGGTNEKLFFGSGTQLSVL.

The CDR3 sequence is CAWSVLRLARGETQYF. The CDR3 DNA is TGTGCCTGGAGTGTACTTCGACTAGCGAGAGGAGAGACCCAGTACTTC. The chain is built from TRBV30 and TRBJ2-5; TRBD2 matches 8 bases. Trimming took 0 bases from V and 4 from J; bases not matched to a gene: 10. This CDR3 region has 16 residues. CDR1 is GTSNPN, CDR2 SVGIG, per germline (reference sequence).

This CDR3 reads CASSQAGGPGELFF. Here the CDR3 DNA reads TGCGCCAGCAGCCAAGCAGGGGGCCCCGGGGAGCTGTTTTTT. The chain uses TRBV4-3 and TRBJ2-2; 8 nucleotides match TRBD1. In germline, CDR1 is LGHNA, CDR2 YSLEER. The CDR3 length is 14 residues. Trimming took 1 base from V and 6 from J; bases not matched to a gene: 1.

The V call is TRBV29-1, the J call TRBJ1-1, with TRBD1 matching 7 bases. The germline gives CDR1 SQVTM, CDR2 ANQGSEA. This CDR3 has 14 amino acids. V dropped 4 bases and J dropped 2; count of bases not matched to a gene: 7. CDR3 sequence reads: CSVVGGTVNTEAFF. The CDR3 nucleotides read TGCAGCGTTGTGGGAGGGACAGTCAACACTGAAGCTTTCTTT. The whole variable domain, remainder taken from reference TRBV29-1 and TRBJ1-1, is SAVISQKPSRDICQRGTSLTIQCQVDSQVTMMFWYRQQPGQSLTLIATANQGSEATYESGFVIDKFPISRPNLTFSTLTVSNMSPEDSSIYLCSVVGGTVNTEAFFGQGTRLTVV.

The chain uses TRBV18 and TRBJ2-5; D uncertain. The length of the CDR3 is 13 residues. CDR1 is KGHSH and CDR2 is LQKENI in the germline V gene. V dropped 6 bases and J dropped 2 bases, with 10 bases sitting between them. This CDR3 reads CASSPGAQETQYF. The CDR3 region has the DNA TGTGCCAGCTCCCCCGGCGCTCAAGAGACCCAGTACTTC.

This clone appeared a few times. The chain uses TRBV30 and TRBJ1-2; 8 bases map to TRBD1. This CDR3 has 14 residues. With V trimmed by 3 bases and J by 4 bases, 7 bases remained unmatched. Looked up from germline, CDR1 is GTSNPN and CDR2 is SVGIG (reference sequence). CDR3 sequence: CAWSGGQGAYGYTF. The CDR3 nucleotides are TGTGCCTGGAGCGGTGGACAGGGAGCCTATGGCTACACCTTC.

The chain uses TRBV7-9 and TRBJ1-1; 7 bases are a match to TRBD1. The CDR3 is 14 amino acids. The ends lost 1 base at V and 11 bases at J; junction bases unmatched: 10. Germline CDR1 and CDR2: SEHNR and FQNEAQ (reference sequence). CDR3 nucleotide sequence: TGTGCCAGCAGCTTAGGGAGGGGGCTTCCTGGCGCTTTCTTT. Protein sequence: CASSLGRGLPGAFF.

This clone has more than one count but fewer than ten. CDR3 bases: TGTGCCAGCAGCTTAGACTTGGACAGGGGAAAACTGTTTTTT. It translates to CASSLDLDRGKLFF. The genes are TRBV7-9 and TRBJ1-4, with TRBD1 matching over 9 bases. CDR3 length: 14 amino acids. J gave up 10 bases and V 1 base, and 4 bases lay outside the gene matches. Germline V gene data show CDR1 as SEHNR and CDR2 as FQNEAQ (reference sequence).